This TCR beta chain was obtained from a study of CD8 T cells in ankylosing spondylitis. Broader study findings: Matched synovial fluid from ankylosing spondylitis patients was reported to be enriched for disease-linked clones.

MiXCR, run by TCRdb on the 5' RACE reads, gives a single entry per CDR3 protein. The table lists 250,000 to 400,000 distinct CDR3 sequences, 9.5% to 13% of them singletons. Germline V gives CDR1 MNHEY, CDR2 SMNVEV (reference sequence). The trim removed 3 bases at V and 4 bases at J, leaving 9 bases unmatched. This CDR3 is built from 17 residues. This clonotype was detected only a few times. The antigen is not known. The chain is built from TRBV27 and TRBJ2-7, with 13 bases aligning to TRBD2. This TCR was sampled from a female donor with ankylosing spondylitis or in good health (not recorded which). The sample comprised blood, either unsorted or a sorted T cell fraction (not recorded which). The chain's CDR3 is CASSFDSRLAGGYEQYF. CDR3 bases: TGTGCCAGCAGTTTTGACTCCAGACTAGCGGGGGGATACGAGCAGTACTTC.